Described below is a single TCR beta chain sequence and its context. The antigen is not known. These data belong to a study of shared clonotypes between healthy human individuals. Study-wide context: The study enrolled two women and three men aged 18 to 49. Study-wide points: Only a few donors were included, so the genetic and exposure-history diversity represented was limited.

It was across several immunoSEQ plates that each subset's genomic DNA was evenly split. Among the unsorted PBMC samples, replicate PCRs used roughly 300 ng DNA, about 30,000 T cell genomes. The protocol was immunoSEQ multiplex PCR, while the TCRdb copy is restricted to in-frame clones and leaves out a portion. The table records hundreds of thousands of clones, around 75% of them present only once. Trimming left V 4 bases short and J 2 bases short, with 3 bases between. Germline V lookup: CDR1 MDHEN, CDR2 SYDVKM. CDR3 length equals 12 residues. The TCR sequence derives from a woman between 40 and 55 years old in good health. Some clones in this sample may be carry-over from other donors' samples. Source material: PBMCs. This sequence joins TRBV28 and TRBJ2-1; D unclear. Here the CDR3 DNA reads TGTGCCAGCAGTTCCCCCTACAATGAGCAGTTCTTC. Its protein product is CASSSPYNEQFF.